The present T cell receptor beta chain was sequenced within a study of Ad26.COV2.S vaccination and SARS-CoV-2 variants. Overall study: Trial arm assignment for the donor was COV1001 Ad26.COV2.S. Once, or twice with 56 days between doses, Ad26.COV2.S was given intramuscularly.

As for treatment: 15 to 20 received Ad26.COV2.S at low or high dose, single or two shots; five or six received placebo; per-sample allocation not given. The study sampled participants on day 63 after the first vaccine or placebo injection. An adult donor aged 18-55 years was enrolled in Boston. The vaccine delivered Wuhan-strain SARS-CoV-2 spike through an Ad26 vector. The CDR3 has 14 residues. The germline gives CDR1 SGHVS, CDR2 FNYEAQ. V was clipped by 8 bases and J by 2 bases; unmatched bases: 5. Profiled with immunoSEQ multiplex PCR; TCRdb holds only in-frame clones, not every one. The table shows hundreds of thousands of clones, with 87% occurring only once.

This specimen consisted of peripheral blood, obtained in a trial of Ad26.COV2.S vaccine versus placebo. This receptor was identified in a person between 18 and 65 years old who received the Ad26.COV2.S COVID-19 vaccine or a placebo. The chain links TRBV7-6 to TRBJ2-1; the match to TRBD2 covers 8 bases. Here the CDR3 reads CASCSGVTYNEQFF. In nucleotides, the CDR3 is TGTGCCAGCTGTAGCGGGGTAACCTACAATGAGCAGTTCTTC.